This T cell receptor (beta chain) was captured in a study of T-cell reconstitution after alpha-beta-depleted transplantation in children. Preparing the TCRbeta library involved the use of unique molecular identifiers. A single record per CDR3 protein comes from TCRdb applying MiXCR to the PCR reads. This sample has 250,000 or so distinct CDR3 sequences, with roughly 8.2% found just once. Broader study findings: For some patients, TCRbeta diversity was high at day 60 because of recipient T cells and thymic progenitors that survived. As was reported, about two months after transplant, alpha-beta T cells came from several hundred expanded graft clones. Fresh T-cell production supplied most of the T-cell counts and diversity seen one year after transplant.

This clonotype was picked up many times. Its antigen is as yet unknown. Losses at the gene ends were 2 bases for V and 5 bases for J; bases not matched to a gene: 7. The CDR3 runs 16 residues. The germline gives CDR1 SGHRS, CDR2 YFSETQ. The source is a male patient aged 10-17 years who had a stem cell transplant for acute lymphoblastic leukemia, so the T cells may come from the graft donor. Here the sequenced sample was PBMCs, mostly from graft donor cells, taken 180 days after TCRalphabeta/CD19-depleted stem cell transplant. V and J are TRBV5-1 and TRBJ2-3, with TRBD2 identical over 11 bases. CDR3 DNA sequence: TGCGCCAGCAGCTTTGTTAGCGGGGGGGCCCTAGATACGCAGTATTTT. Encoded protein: CASSFVSGGALDTQYF.